This TCR beta chain was obtained from a study of OX40 agonist ivuxolimab in advanced cancers. Study-level background: In this trial design, patients received ivuxolimab intravenously at 0.01 to 10 mg/kg every 2 weeks. Dose-escalation patients were diagnosed with hepatocellular carcinoma, melanoma, renal cell cancer or head and neck cancer.

V lost 4 bases and J lost 5, with 13 bases in between. This CDR3 is 14 amino acids long. Per the germline V gene, CDR1 is SGHRS and CDR2 is YFSETQ. Profiled with immunoSEQ multiplex PCR; TCRdb holds only in-frame clones, not every one. The repertoire consists of under 75,000 clones, with approximately 86% occurring once and the leading ten covering 0.75%. Sequencing was performed on CD4+ or CD8+ T cells sorted from blood, taken in a trial of the OX40 agonist ivuxolimab. The sequence was collected from an adult with an advanced solid tumor such as melanoma, head and neck, liver or kidney cancer. The chain uses TRBV5-1 and TRBJ1-3; possible D gene TRBD1, 5 bases. The CDR3, as DNA: TGCGCCAGCAGCCTAGACAGTGGAAGAAACACCATATATTTT. Residues: CASSLDSGRNTIYF.